This T cell receptor beta chain is from a study of OX40 agonist ivuxolimab in advanced cancers. Overall study context: Patients received ivuxolimab, an agonistic anti-OX40 (CD134) antibody. Whole-study findings and limits: The average count of expanded clones was higher among CD8+ T cells than among CD4+. Part of the nonresponder group also had normalized T-cell clonal expansion that was low.

The CDR3 has 13 amino acids. V lost 4 bases and J 1 base, leaving 9 bases between the germline ends. Germline V CDR1 and CDR2: SGHRS, YFSETQ. Concerning this clone: Its target is not known.

Sequenced by immunoSEQ multiplex PCR; TCRdb stores in-frame clones only, minus some. This table has about 42,000 clones, around 85% appearing once. This sample comprised CD4+ or CD8+ T cells sorted from blood, obtained in a trial of the OX40 agonist ivuxolimab. The clonotype originates from an adult with an advanced solid tumor such as melanoma, head and neck, liver or kidney cancer. The V and J genes are TRBV5-1 and TRBJ2-7; the D is unclear. The CDR3 reads CASSEDVSYEQYF. CDR3 DNA sequence: TGCGCCAGCAGCGAGGATGTGTCCTACGAGCAGTACTTC.